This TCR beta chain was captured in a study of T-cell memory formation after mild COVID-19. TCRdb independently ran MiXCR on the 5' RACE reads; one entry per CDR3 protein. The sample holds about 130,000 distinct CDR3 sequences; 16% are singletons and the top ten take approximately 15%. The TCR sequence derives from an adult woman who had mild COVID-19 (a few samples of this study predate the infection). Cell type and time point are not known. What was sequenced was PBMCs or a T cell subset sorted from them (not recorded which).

CDR3 sequence reads: CASSLGIPGPEQYF. Here the CDR3 DNA reads TGCGCCAGCAGCTTAGGGATTCCAGGGCCCGAGCAGTACTTC. The chain recombines TRBV5-1 with TRBJ2-7; D might be TRBD1 (5 bases). The CDR3 has 14 amino acids. Trimming pared 2 bases from V and 6 bases from J, leaving 15 bases between. CDR1 is SGHRS and CDR2 is YFSETQ in the germline V gene.